This T cell receptor beta chain comes out of a study of blood T cell repertoires in COVID-19. Across the whole study: Some COVID-19 samples were acute and others convalescent; all came from the United States, Italy and Spain. In each case, the material was cDNA or gDNA derived from T cells, B-cell-depleted T cells, or PBMCs.

As handled by the study authors: Quantification of nucleated cells was approximated via reference gene primer amplification. Data came from immunoSEQ multiplex PCR; TCRdb stores just in-frame clones and leaves some out. V, J and clone size are those of that table, while D and trimming were read from the DNA. The sample holds approximately 150,000 clones, around 84% seen once. V lost 0 bases to trimming and J lost 3 bases; unmatched junction nucleotides: 11. From germline, CDR1 is SGHNT and CDR2 YYREEE (reference sequence). This CDR3 spans 18 amino acids. What was sequenced was peripheral blood. This chain joins TRBV5-4 and TRBJ2-1; the match to TRBD2 covers 8 bases. This sequence originates from an elderly woman with acute or convalescent COVID-19. CDR3 loop: CASSLEVFAGGFYNEQFF. The CDR3 DNA reads TGTGCCAGCAGCTTGGAGGTTTTTGCGGGAGGTTTCTACAATGAGCAGTTCTTC.